This T cell receptor beta chain was captured by sequencing in a study of brain T cells in children with intractable seizures (dated by TCRdb to the early 2020s). Broadly, across the study: Resected brain tissue from about 48 pediatric epilepsy surgery cases was initially screened for immune gene transcripts with a NanoString immunology panel. Most of the 12 selected surgery cases also had pre-surgery blood sequenced, which left four cases with brain tissue only. Study-wide findings and limitations: Viral specificity was inferred solely from CDR3 sequence similarity, and the HCMV serostatus of the patients was not known. Because sequencing depth differed between pre- and post-surgery blood, the absence of clones from the pre-surgery sample may reflect undersampling. The top 50 brain clonotypes contained both public and private clones, and in each case the most abundant public CDR3 closely resembled known HCMV, EBV or influenza A epitope-specific CDR3s.

Regarding this clone: No cognate antigen has been identified for it. Base-call qualities are not available, and no considerably larger clone is one nucleotide away.

The immunoSEQ assay was applied to genomic DNA to generate the TCR beta chain sequences. Per the authors' processing: CDR3 sequences not starting with the conserved framework cysteine at position 104 were manually removed. To get clonality, the normalized Shannon's Diversity Index was subtracted from one, giving values from 0 (maximal diversity) to 1 (oligoclonal). Chi-squared comparison-of-proportions tests assessed whether the same CDR3 differed in frequency between samples, such as brain versus blood. Public clonotypes were found by searching immuneACCESS, and the VDJdb browser was used to assess similarity to known antiviral clonotypes. TCRdb obtained this table from immuneACCESS and retained in-frame rearrangements with V and J assigned. These tables miss some clones; where compared with another copy, unresolved V genes account for less than half of the shortfall, and the remainder is unexplained. V and J calls and clone size are given by that table; D and trimming were obtained from the DNA. This sample has thousands of clones in its table, and approximately 90% of those were observed once. Around 1.8% of the sample is taken by the ten largest.

The label giving this sample's time point can be read as: resected brain tissue, or blood drawn just prior to surgery. The surgery cases with the highest brain T cell transcript signatures were chosen for TCR beta chain sequencing of brain tissue, and also of blood when blood was available. Patients had been treated with at least one anti-epileptic drug before surgery. The TCR-sequenced patients were children whose drug-resistant epilepsy was caused by tuberous sclerosis complex, focal cortical dysplasia, Rasmussen encephalitis or hemimegalencephaly. Brain samples were frozen blocks of fresh involved resected tissue taken at epilepsy surgery. Bulk genomic DNA was isolated from unsorted brain tissue and whole blood using the Monarch genomic DNA purification kit. V has 4 bases trimmed and J has 5 bases trimmed; junction bases matching no gene number 13. Reading the germline V gene gives CDR1 SGHRS and CDR2 YFSETQ. Spanning cysteine to phenylalanine, the CDR3 consists of 18 amino acids. Just CDR3 DNA is preserved here, 54 bases in frame from base 1.

The sequencing here drew on resected brain tissue, taken at surgery. This chain joins TRBV5-1 to TRBJ2-5, and TRBD2 matches 14 of the central bases. The TCR was taken from a boy in the first two years of life with focal cortical dysplasia and intractable seizures. DNA sequence: TGCGCCAGCAGCCCCTCAGGACTAGCGGGGGGCTGGGTGGAGACCCAGTACTTC. Translated, it gives CASSPSGLAGGWVETQYF.